This TCR beta chain was retrieved from a study of vaccination and CD4 T cells after COVID-19. In the study overall: Stimuli were overlapping spike peptide pools of SARS-CoV-2 and three common cold coronaviruses (HCoV-NL63, HCoV-OC43, HCoV-229E).

Per germline, CDR1 LNHDA and CDR2 SQIVND (reference sequence). The V and J ends lost 5 bases and 3 bases, in that order; junction bases with no gene match: 6. The CDR3 consists of 15 residues. With regard to this clonotype: Antigen specificity is unknown.

The Oncomine TCR Beta short-read assay sequenced DNA from cultured CD4+ T cells. Cultures of CD4+ T cells served as the source for extracting genomic DNA. TCRdb passed the PCR reads through MiXCR, listing each CDR3 protein once. The profile covers around 13,000 distinct CDR3 sequences, with approximately 58% appearing a single time and approximately 10% taken by the ten largest. As to treatment: roughly ten-day PBMC culture with coronavirus spike peptide pools or control peptides (ViraFEST assay). TCRs were sequenced by ViraFEST after antigen-specific T cells had been expanded with peptide pools. This clonotype originated in a human donor who had recovered from COVID-19. This specimen was CD4+ T cells from blood, cultured in vitro, taken before SARS-CoV-2 vaccination. V gene TRBV19 combines with J gene TRBJ2-7; TRBD1 aligns across 11 bases. The CDR3 sequence: CASSSRGQGGYEQYF. The CDR3 nucleotides read TGTGCCAGTAGTTCGCGGGGACAGGGGGGCTACGAGCAGTACTTC.